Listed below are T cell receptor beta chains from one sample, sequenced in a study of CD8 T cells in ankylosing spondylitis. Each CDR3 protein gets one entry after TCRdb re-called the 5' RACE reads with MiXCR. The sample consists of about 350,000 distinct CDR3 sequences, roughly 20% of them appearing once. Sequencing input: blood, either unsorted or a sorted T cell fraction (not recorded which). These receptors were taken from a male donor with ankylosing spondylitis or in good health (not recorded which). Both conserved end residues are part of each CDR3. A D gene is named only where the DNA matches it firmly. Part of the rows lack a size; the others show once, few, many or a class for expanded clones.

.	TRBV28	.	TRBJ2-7	TGTGCCAGCAGCCCCGTAGGGCCCTACGAGCAGTACTTC	CASSPVGPYEQYF
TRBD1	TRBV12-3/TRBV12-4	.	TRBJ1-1	TGTGCCAGCAGTTTTGACAGGGGGGCTGAAGCTTTCTTT	CASSFDRGAEAFF
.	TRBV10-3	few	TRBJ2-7	TGTGCCACGGAGGAGCAGTACTTC	CATEEQYF
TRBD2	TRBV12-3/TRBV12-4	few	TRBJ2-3	TGTGCCAGCAGTACGCTAGCGGGGGGGCCTACAGATACGCAGTATTTT	CASSTLAGGPTDTQYF
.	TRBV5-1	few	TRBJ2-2	TGCGCCAGCAGCTTGATGTCCCGCAGTACCCTGAACACCGGGGAGCTGTTTTTT	CASSLMSRSTLNTGELFF
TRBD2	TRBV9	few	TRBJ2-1	TGTGCCAGCAGCATAGCGGGGGCCGAATACAATGAGCAGTTCTTC	CASSIAGAEYNEQFF
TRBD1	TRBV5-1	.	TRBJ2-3	TGCGCCAGCAGCTTGGGACAGGGCAGTGCAGATACGCAGTATTTT	CASSLGQGSADTQYF
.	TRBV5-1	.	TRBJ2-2	TGCGCCAGCAGCTCCGACAGACGTGGGAACACCGGGGAGCTGTTTTTT	CASSSDRRGNTGELFF
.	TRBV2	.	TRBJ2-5	TGTGCCAGCAGTGACGTGGGGGAGACCCAGTACTTC	CASSDVGETQYF
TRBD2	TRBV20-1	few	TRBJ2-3	TGCAGTGCGCCGACTAGCCTTTCCGCAGATACGCAGTATTTT	CSAPTSLSADTQYF
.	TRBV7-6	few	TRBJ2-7	TGTGCCAGCAGCTTAAGCAGCTTCTACGAGCAGTACTTC	CASSLSSFYEQYF
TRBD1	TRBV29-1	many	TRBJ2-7	TGCAGCGTCGCCGGGACAGCCTACGAGCAGTACTTC	CSVAGTAYEQYF
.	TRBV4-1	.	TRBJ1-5	TGCGCCAGCAGCCAAACAGGTTTCAATCAGCCCCAGCATTTT	CASSQTGFNQPQHF
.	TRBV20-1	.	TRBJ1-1	TGCAGTGCTAGAGTTGGGGGGGGGAGCACTGAAGCTTTCTTT	CSARVGGGSTEAFF